The clone carrying this TCR beta chain was detected only once. Original data processing: Amplification with reference gene primers provided the estimates of nucleated cell counts. Data came from immunoSEQ multiplex PCR; TCRdb stores just in-frame clones and leaves some out. V, J and clone size were drawn from that table, and D and trimming were deduced from the DNA. Here the sample spans around 220,000 clones, about four fifths being singletons. The data were obtained in a study of blood T cell repertoires in COVID-19. In the study overall: The analysed material was cDNA or gDNA that came from T cells, B-cell-depleted T cells, or PBMCs.

The CDR3 totals 14 residues. Germline-derived CDR1 and CDR2 are SGHTA and FQGNSA. With 4 bases clipped from V and 4 bases from J, the junction kept 4 bases outside the gene matches. While infection was still active, Seattle patients were enrolled and then followed longitudinally. The origin of this receptor is an elderly woman with COVID-19, enrolled during active disease. Sequenced sample: peripheral blood. The chain uses TRBV7-2 and TRBJ1-5; 7 bases line up with TRBD1. The CDR3: CASSYGTANQPQHF. The CDR3 nucleotides read TGTGCCAGCAGCTACGGGACAGCTAATCAGCCCCAGCATTTT. The variable domain in full, completed from reference TRBV7-2 and TRBJ1-5, reads GAGVSQSPSNKVTEKGKDVELRCDPISGHTALYWYRQSLGQGLEFLIYFQGNSAPDKSGLPSDRFSAERTGGSVSTLTIQRTQQEDSAVYLCASSYGTANQPQHFGDGTRLSIL.